The 19 T cell receptor beta chains below were found in one sample sequenced in a study of immune characterization of retroperitoneal liposarcoma. Via MiXCR, TCRdb re-called the PCR reads, giving one row per CDR3 protein. Seen here are over 4,500 distinct CDR3 sequences, about a third observed once, and the top ten hold roughly 29%. The sequencing input was tumor tissue. These receptors were obtained from a female donor with retroperitoneal liposarcoma.

The rearrangement joins TRBV6-1 to TRBJ2-3; 11 bases are a match to TRBD2. The assigned J gene may be wrong: the sequence end matches TRBJ2-7 better. This CDR3 is built from 14 residues. CDR1 and CDR2 (germline): MNHNS, SASEGT. The CDR3 coding sequence is TGTGCCAGTCATAGCGGGAGGGCCTACAATGAGCAGTACTTC. Its translation: CASHSGRAYNEQYF.

This clonotype was recorded only once. V and J are TRBV6-6 and TRBJ2-5; unclear D gene. The J call is in doubt because the DNA end fits TRBJ2-1 better. The germline V gene encodes CDR1 MNHNY and CDR2 SVGAGI (reference sequence). This CDR3 has 12 residues. CDR3 DNA sequence: TGTGCCAGCAGTTACTCGTCAAGTGAGCAGTTCTTC. Translated: CASSYSSSEQFF.

The chain has TRBV4-1 and TRBJ2-1; D is perhaps TRBD1 (5 bases). With 6 bases removed from V and 9 bases from J, the gap between germline ends came to 9 bases. The CDR3 is made up of 11 amino acids. Germline V CDR1 and CDR2: MGHRA, YSYEKL. Here the CDR3 DNA reads TGCGCCAGCAGGTCAGGGTTTGAGCAGTTCTTC. As protein: CASRSGFEQFF.

As for this clonotype: Lacking the conserved final phenylalanine or tryptophan, this CDR3 likely reflects a read error. The DNA is omitted, as the CDR3 cannot be located on it reliably, and the CDR3 follows TCRdb's listing. The CDR3 sequence: CASSPIGTEETQYFGA. The rearrangement uses TRBV6-6 and TRBJ2-6; TRBD1 is taken as the D call from the table, unchecked against the DNA. Germline values: CDR1 MNHNY, CDR2 SVGAGI (reference sequence). The CDR3 is 16 residues long, ends included.

In its sample, this clonotype was seen a few times. The CDR3 does not end in the conserved phenylalanine or tryptophan, so this is likely a read error. The DNA is left out, because the CDR3 cannot be placed on it with certainty; the CDR3 is given as TCRdb lists it. This rearrangement joins TRBV6-1 to TRBJ2-6; no DNA check was done on the table's D call, TRBD1. Looked up from germline, CDR1 is MNHNS and CDR2 is SASEGT. Including both end residues, the CDR3 is 8 amino acids long. This chain's CDR3 is CASSRTWT.

This clonotype was counted only a few times. The chain joins TRBV6-4 to TRBJ2-1; 7 bases fit TRBD2. The V segment lost 2 bases and the J segment 1 base; nucleotides outside the gene matches: 2. There are 15 residues in the CDR3. CDR1 and CDR2 (germline): MRHNA, SNTAGT. For the CDR3, the DNA is TGTGCCAGCAGTGACGGAGCGGGATCCTACAATGAGCAGTTCTTC. Its protein product is CASSDGAGSYNEQFF.

This clonotype has more than one count but fewer than ten. The V and J genes are TRBV6-6 and TRBJ2-7, with 8 bases lining up with TRBD2. Looked up from germline, CDR1 is MNHNY and CDR2 is SVGAGI (reference sequence). The CDR3 sequence is 15 residues long. V dropped 4 bases and J dropped 0; count of bases not matched to a gene: 5. CDR3 region: CASSSGGGSSYEQYF. The CDR3 nucleotides are TGTGCCAGCAGTTCCGGGGGGGGAAGCTCCTACGAGCAGTACTTC.

This clonotype ranks as medium-sized. A much larger clonotype is one base distant, so this may be a read error. The V gene is TRBV6-1, the J gene TRBJ2-1, with a weak D call TRBD1 (5 bases). The better agreement between TRBJ2-7 and the DNA end casts doubt on the J call. Germline lookup yields CDR1 MNHNS and CDR2 SASEGT. The CDR3 consists of 16 residues. The CDR3 sequence is CASILGPGIGEVEQYF. The CDR3 DNA sequence: TGTGCCAGCATCTTGGGGCCAGGGATTGGAGAGGTTGAGCAGTACTTC.

The chain uses TRBV7-6 and TRBJ2-1; no reliable D call. The CDR3 consists of 12 residues. Germline V gene lookup returns CDR1 SGHVS and CDR2 FNYEAQ. V lost 4 bases to trimming and J lost 7 bases, with 8 bases between them. The CDR3, as DNA: TGTGCCAGCAGCTCCACGTGGAATGAGCAGTTCTTC. Translation gives CASSSTWNEQFF.

A few counts support this clonotype. J is TRBJ1-2 and V is TRBV27; 8 nucleotides agree with TRBD1. V lost 0 bases and J lost 5; bases outside the gene matches: 11. Germline lookup yields CDR1 MNHEY and CDR2 SMNVEV (reference sequence). This CDR3 contains 17 residues. CDR3 region: CASSLSNSGTGAYGYTF. The DNA of the CDR3 is TGTGCCAGCAGTTTATCTAATTCTGGGACAGGAGCTTATGGCTACACCTTC.

The chain couples TRBV6-1 to TRBJ2-1; no clear D. The CDR3 runs 13 residues. In germline, CDR1 is MNHNS, CDR2 SASEGT. Trimming took off 5 bases at V and 8 bases at J, with 13 bases between the two ends. The CDR3: CASSFDVLDEQFF. Here the CDR3 DNA reads TGTGCCAGCAGTTTCGACGTTCTGGATGAGCAGTTCTTC.

This clonotype was detected many times. A clone one base away is much larger, so this may be a read error. The chain is built from TRBV27 and TRBJ2-1; 9 bases line up with TRBD2. This CDR3 contains 14 residues. V was pared by 8 bases and J by 10 bases, with 12 bases of the junction left unmatched. Germline CDR1 and CDR2: MNHEY and SMNVEV (reference sequence). The CDR3 coding sequence is TGTGCCAGCGGCTCCAAGCGGGGGGCGTACGAGCAGTTCTTC. Residues: CASGSKRGAYEQFF.

The chain couples TRBV10-3 to TRBJ2-1; D tentatively fits TRBD1 or TRBD2 (5 bases each). Trimming removed 0 bases at V and 7 bases at J, with 10 bases between. The CDR3 sequence is 14 residues long. Germline V gives CDR1 ENHRY, CDR2 SYGVKD. CDR3 sequence reads: CAISESGRKNEQFF. For the CDR3, the DNA is TGTGCCATCAGTGAGTCGGGACGGAAGAATGAGCAGTTCTTC.

This sequence joins TRBV12-3 or TRBV12-4 and TRBJ1-5; perhaps TRBD1 as D (5 bases). V was pared by 3 bases and J by 9 bases, with 15 bases between. The CDR3 is made up of 14 amino acids. The CDR3 loop reads CASSFGDPEGPQHF. The CDR3 region has the DNA TGTGCCAGCAGTTTCGGGGACCCCGAGGGGCCCCAGCATTTT.

This clonotype is judged medium-sized (0.01 to 0.1%). The chain couples TRBV6-1 to TRBJ1-2, with TRBD1 matching over 8 bases. Germline V gene data show CDR1 as MNHNS and CDR2 as SASEGT. Trimming cost V 4 bases and J 5 bases; bases outside gene matches: 6. The CDR3 contains 14 residues. The CDR3 loop reads CASSAAGGGYGYTF. In nucleotides, the CDR3 is TGTGCCAGCAGTGCGGCAGGGGGCGGTTATGGCTACACCTTC.

J is TRBJ2-2 and V is TRBV6-1; D is perhaps TRBD1 (6 bases). Germline V gene lookup returns CDR1 MNHNS and CDR2 SASEGT. CDR3 length equals 17 residues. The V and J ends lost 6 bases and 8 bases respectively, with 25 bases between them. The CDR3 coding sequence is TGTGCCAGCAGAGCGACCGGGACAACGCACTTCTTAGGGGAGCTGTTTTTT. It specifies CASRATGTTHFLGELFF.

The chain employs TRBV6-6 and TRBJ2-3; D could derive from TRBD1 or TRBD2 (5 bases each). The DNA end lines up better with TRBJ2-7; the J call may be wrong. This CDR3 spans 13 amino acids. Germline values: CDR1 MNHNY, CDR2 SVGAGI (reference sequence). In DNA form, the CDR3 reads TGTGCCAGCAGTTACTTCCCCGGGGCCGAGCAGTACTTC. Translation: CASSYFPGAEQYF.

This clonotype has at least ten counts. The J gene is TRBJ2-1, the V gene TRBV7-3; 9 bases are a match to TRBD2. The CDR3 spans 15 residues. V was clipped by 2 bases and J by 1 base; unmatched bases: 0. Germline CDR1 SGHTA, CDR2 FQGTGA. In DNA, the CDR3 is TGTGCCAGCAGCTTACTAGCGGGGTCCTACAATGAGCAGTTCTTC. Translated, it gives CASSLLAGSYNEQFF. Supplemented by reference TRBV7-3 and TRBJ2-1, the full variable domain reads GAGVSQTPSNKVTEKGKYVELRCDPISGHTALYWYRQSLGQGPEFLIYFQGTGAADDSGLPNDRFFAVRPEGSVSTLKIQRTERGDSAVYLCASSLLAGSYNEQFFGPGTRLTVL.

The V call is TRBV12-3 or TRBV12-4, the J call TRBJ2-7; D may be TRBD2 (6 bases). The CDR3 has 16 amino acids. V shed 5 bases and J shed 7 bases, with 24 bases lying between them. The CDR3 protein is CASSPTEGPNYNEQYF. CDR3 DNA: TGTGCCAGCAGTCCGACGGAGGGACCGAACTACAATGAGCAGTACTTC.